The 27 T cell receptor beta chains below come from one sample, sequenced in a study of identical twins. TCRdb reprocessed the 5' RACE reads with MiXCR, giving one entry per CDR3 protein. This table has 520,000 or so distinct CDR3 sequences, about 20% appearing once. The same data also contributed to another study, on T cells expressing NK-cell markers.

What was sequenced was CD4+ T cells sorted from blood. These receptors were obtained from a woman aged 18 to 35 in good health.

This chain links TRBV20-1 with TRBJ1-2; perhaps TRBD1 as D (6 bases). Germline loops: CDR1 DFQATT, CDR2 SNEGSKA (reference sequence). CDR3 size: 14 residues. V lost 0 bases, J lost 4 bases, and 12 bases lay in between. The chain's CDR3 is CSARDLGGGYGYTF. DNA for the CDR3: TGCAGTGCTAGAGATTTAGGGGGAGGCTATGGCTACACCTTC.

This clonotype was seen more than once but under ten times. CDR3 sequence reads: CASSDQASQTQYF. Written as DNA, the CDR3 is TGCGCCAGCAGTGATCAGGCCAGTCAGACCCAGTACTTC. The chain recombines TRBV10-2 with TRBJ2-5; no clear D. The CDR3 totals 13 residues. V dropped 3 bases and J dropped 6 bases, with 11 bases sitting between them. Germline assignment: CDR1 WSHSY and CDR2 SAAADI.

This clonotype was seen ten or more times. Germline and junction disagree at one end, which may indicate a read error. DNA for the CDR3: TGTGCCAGCAGCTTGGCCGGGTCAGATACGCAGTATTTT. Protein product: CASSLAGSDTQYF. The V and J genes are TRBV5-1 and TRBJ2-3; D is uncertain. The CDR3 loop spans 13 amino acids. Germline loops: CDR1 SGHRS, CDR2 YFSETQ.

The V call is TRBV11-2, the J call TRBJ2-7, with TRBD2 matching 15 bases. Trimming cost V 5 bases and J 5 bases; bases outside gene matches: 4. This CDR3 has 15 residues. Germline CDR1 is SGHAT and CDR2 is FQNNGV. The CDR3, as DNA: TGTGCCAGCAGCGGGGGACTAGCGGGAGGTAACGAGCAGTACTTC. Encoded protein: CASSGGLAGGNEQYF.

This clonotype showed up just a few times. The chain carries TRBV6-2 or TRBV6-3 and TRBJ2-3; 11 bases align to TRBD2. Germline values: CDR1 MNHEY, CDR2 SVGEGT. This CDR3 is 16 amino acids long. With V trimmed by 7 bases and J by 0 bases, 6 bases remained unmatched. CDR3 DNA sequence: TGTGCCAGCACCGAAAGACTAGCGGGGAGCACAGATACGCAGTATTTT. Amino acid sequence: CASTERLAGSTDTQYF.

This clonotype was seen more than once but under ten times. The rearrangement joins TRBV24-1 to TRBJ2-7, with D possibly matching TRBD2 (7 bases). This CDR3 spans 16 amino acids. Germline lookup yields CDR1 KGHDR and CDR2 SFDVKD. V dropped 5 bases and J dropped 3 bases, with 19 bases sitting between them. The DNA for the CDR3 is TGTGCCACCAGTGCCCATCCACGGGGAGGGGGCTACGAGCAGTACTTC. Amino acid sequence: CATSAHPRGGGYEQYF.

V usage is TRBV20-1 and J usage is TRBJ2-5, with TRBD1 identical over 10 bases. The CDR3 spans 13 residues. Germline V CDR1 and CDR2: DFQATT, SNEGSKA (reference sequence). Trimming removed 5 bases from V and 7 bases from J; junction bases left unmatched: 7. As DNA, the CDR3 is TGCAGTGCTCCCGGGACAGGGGCTTGGACCCAGTACTTC. This sequence encodes CSAPGTGAWTQYF.

This chain uses TRBV20-1 with TRBJ2-2; D is undetermined. The V and J ends lost 0 bases and 2 bases respectively, with 7 bases between them. This CDR3 is built from 14 residues. The germline V gene has CDR1 DFQATT and CDR2 SNEGSKA (reference sequence). The CDR3 DNA follows: TGCAGTGCTAGAGAACAGAGAAACACCGGGGAGCTGTTTTTT. Translating it yields CSAREQRNTGELFF.

CDR3 amino acids: CASSLEGQGVRHF. DNA of the CDR3: TGTGCCAGCAGCTTAGAGGGACAGGGAGTGCGGCATTTT. The genes are TRBV7-9 and TRBJ1-5; TRBD1 matches 9 bases. Per germline, CDR1 SEHNR and CDR2 FQNEAQ (reference sequence). J was trimmed by 15 bases and V by 1 base; bases with no gene match: 7. The CDR3 loop spans 13 amino acids.

This clonotype was detected only a few times. This chain uses TRBV5-1 with TRBJ2-2, with 8 bases matching TRBD1. The CDR3 length is 16 residues. Germline assignment: CDR1 SGHRS and CDR2 YFSETQ. V shed 5 bases, J shed 7 bases, and the junction held 13 bases outside the gene matches. The CDR3 DNA follows: TGCGCCAGCAGACGCCCGGGACAGGAGGTTCTCGGGGAGCTGTTTTTT. Residues: CASRRPGQEVLGELFF. Using reference TRBV5-1 and TRBJ2-2 for the parts outside the CDR3, the full variable domain is KAGVTQTPRYLIKTRGQQVTLSCSPISGHRSVSWYQQTPGQGLQFLFEYFSETQRNKGNFPGRFSGRQFSNSRSEMNVSTLELGDSALYLCASRRPGQEVLGELFFGEGSRLTVL.

In this sample, this clonotype turned up many times. The chain joins TRBV12-3 or TRBV12-4 to TRBJ1-1; TRBD1 matches 7 bases. The V and J ends lost 0 bases and 1 base, in that order; junction bases with no gene match: 2. The length of the CDR3 is 15 residues. As DNA, the CDR3 is TGTGCCAGCAGTTTAGCCAGGGGGGGGAACACTGAAGCTTTCTTT. Translation gives CASSLARGGNTEAFF.

Only one count was recorded for this clonotype. The chain carries TRBV20-1 and TRBJ2-2, with a possible D match to TRBD1 (5 bases). V was pared by 5 bases and J by 0 bases, with 7 bases between. The CDR3 is 13 amino acids. In germline, CDR1 is DFQATT, CDR2 SNEGSKA (reference sequence). CDR3 residues: CSAVTANTGELFF. CDR3 DNA sequence: TGCAGTGCTGTGACAGCGAACACCGGGGAGCTGTTTTTT.

This clonotype occurred a few times. The rearrangement links TRBV5-1 to TRBJ2-3, with D perhaps given as TRBD1 or TRBD2 (6 bases each). Germline V lookup: CDR1 SGHRS, CDR2 YFSETQ. The CDR3 length is 13 residues. V was pared by 7 bases and J by 4 bases, with 13 bases between. The CDR3, as DNA: TGCGCCAGCGGACCCCGGGGGCCAGATACGCAGTATTTT. Its translation: CASGPRGPDTQYF.

V and J are TRBV2 and TRBJ1-3; possibly TRBD1 for D (5 bases). CDR3 length equals 15 residues. V was clipped by 5 bases and J by 6 bases, with 17 bases between them. Germline V lookup: CDR1 SNHLY, CDR2 FYNNEI. Here the CDR3 reads CASSWGRGLENTIYF. In DNA, the CDR3 is TGTGCCAGCAGTTGGGGACGAGGCTTAGAAAACACCATATATTTT.

This clonotype occurred many times. V and J are TRBV29-1 and TRBJ2-3; TRBD2 might be the D (7 bases). V was shortened by 4 bases and J by 2 bases, with 16 bases between the two germline ends. Germline loops: CDR1 SQVTM, CDR2 ANQGSEA. The CDR3 runs to 15 residues. In DNA, the CDR3 is TGCAGCGTTGCAGCGCGCGCGGGGGCCACAGATACGCAGTATTTT. Residues: CSVAARAGATDTQYF.

The V and J genes are TRBV20-1 and TRBJ2-3, with 8 bases identical to TRBD1. CDR1 DFQATT and CDR2 SNEGSKA come from the germline V gene (reference sequence). The V segment lost 3 bases and the J segment 4 bases; nucleotides outside the gene matches: 6. The CDR3 consists of 14 residues. CDR3 DNA sequence: TGCAGTGCTAGTCTGGACAGGGTAGCAGATACGCAGTATTTT. Translating it yields CSASLDRVADTQYF.

This clonotype has just a few counts. The gene calls are TRBV5-6 and TRBJ1-1; D is possibly TRBD1 (5 bases). The CDR3 length is 14 residues. V lost 0 bases, J lost 3 bases, and 9 bases lay in between. Germline loops: CDR1 SGHDT, CDR2 YYEEEE. In DNA, the CDR3 is TGTGCCAGCAGCTTGGGCAGGGAGGACACTGAAGCTTTCTTT. This gives the protein CASSLGREDTEAFF.

The rearrangement uses TRBV10-3 and TRBJ1-1; 9 positions match TRBD1. This CDR3 comprises 13 residues. The germline V gene has CDR1 ENHRY and CDR2 SYGVKD. The ends lost 10 bases at V and 4 bases at J; junction bases unmatched: 7. CDR3 residues: CATGTGLGTEAFF. The DNA of the CDR3 is TGTGCCACCGGGACAGGGTTGGGCACTGAAGCTTTCTTT.

This chain connects TRBV7-6 to TRBJ2-1; 7 nucleotides align to TRBD2. Trimming at V came to 1 base and at J to 6 bases, leaving 15 bases not matched to a gene. This CDR3 has 18 residues. CDR1 is SGHVS and CDR2 is FNYEAQ in the germline V gene. The CDR3 DNA is TGTGCCAGCAGCTTAGTATTGGCTAGCGGAGCTACCACCAATGAGCAGTTCTTC. Its translation is CASSLVLASGATTNEQFF.

The V gene is TRBV7-2, the J gene TRBJ1-1, with D hard to call. Germline CDR1 is SGHTA and CDR2 is FQGNSA. Trimming shortened V by 9 bases and J by 4 bases, and 21 bases separated the two germline ends. This CDR3 region has 15 residues. Here the CDR3 reads CASKRAPLLSTEAFF. As DNA, the CDR3 is TGTGCCAGTAAGAGGGCTCCCCTGTTGAGCACTGAAGCTTTCTTT.

The chain couples TRBV20-1 to TRBJ2-7; D is tentatively TRBD1 or TRBD2 (5 bases each). V lost 4 bases and J lost 0, with 13 bases in between. The V gene's germline CDR1 is DFQATT and CDR2 SNEGSKA (reference sequence). The CDR3 sequence is 14 residues long. In DNA, the CDR3 is TGCAGTGCTATCCCCGGGACGGGCTCCTACGAGCAGTACTTC. Translating it yields CSAIPGTGSYEQYF.

In this sample, this clonotype turned up a few times. The genes are TRBV7-8 and TRBJ2-3; no clear D gene. This CDR3 comprises 14 residues. Germline values: CDR1 SGHVS, CDR2 FQNEAQ. V gave up 0 bases and J gave up 4 bases, with 8 bases separating them. For the CDR3, the DNA is TGTGCCAGCAGCTTAGCGCCTTTGTCAGATACGCAGTATTTT. It translates to CASSLAPLSDTQYF.

This clonotype was counted a few times. V is TRBV20-1 and J is TRBJ2-1; 7 positions match TRBD2. Germline-derived CDR1 and CDR2 are DFQATT and SNEGSKA (reference sequence). V gave up 0 bases and J gave up 9 bases; unmatched junction bases: 11. The CDR3 totals 15 residues. This CDR3 is CSARDRSSGKSEQFF. The CDR3 DNA reads as TGCAGTGCTAGAGATCGGTCTAGCGGCAAAAGTGAGCAGTTCTTC.

This chain links TRBV6-1 with TRBJ2-1; 9 bases are shared with TRBD1. V was pared by 7 bases and J by 7 bases, with 11 bases of the junction left unmatched. The CDR3 loop spans 15 amino acids. The germline CDR1 and CDR2 sequences are MNHNS and SASEGT. The CDR3 DNA reads as TGTGCCAGCACCCTATACAGGGGGCAAGAGAATGAGCAGTTCTTC. Translated: CASTLYRGQENEQFF.

The chain has TRBV7-2 and TRBJ1-5; no clear D gene. In germline, CDR1 is SGHTA, CDR2 FQGNSA. The CDR3 runs 13 residues. V was cut by 4 bases and J by 11 bases, with 15 bases left in between. The CDR3 nucleotides are TGTGCCAGCAGCTCCGAGAACTATGGGGCCCAGCATTTT. It specifies CASSSENYGAQHF.

This clonotype was detected ten times or more. V is TRBV6-5 and J is TRBJ1-2, with D tentatively TRBD1 (6 bases). Per germline, CDR1 MNHEY and CDR2 SVGAGI. This CDR3 contains 16 residues. V was cut by 2 bases and J by 2 bases, with 15 bases left in between. CDR3 sequence (DNA): TGTGCCAGCAGTTACGGAGGAGGGGGAAAAAACTATGGCTACACCTTC. Translated, it gives CASSYGGGGKNYGYTF.

The V call is TRBV6-4, the J call TRBJ1-1; D possibly corresponds to TRBD1 (6 bases). Germline V CDR1 and CDR2: MRHNA, SNTAGT. The CDR3 runs 16 residues. Trimming took 3 bases from V and 3 from J, leaving 17 bases between them. The CDR3 DNA is TGTGCCAGCAGTGAAAAAGACAGGTGGAGGGACACTGAAGCTTTCTTT. Translating gives CASSEKDRWRDTEAFF.